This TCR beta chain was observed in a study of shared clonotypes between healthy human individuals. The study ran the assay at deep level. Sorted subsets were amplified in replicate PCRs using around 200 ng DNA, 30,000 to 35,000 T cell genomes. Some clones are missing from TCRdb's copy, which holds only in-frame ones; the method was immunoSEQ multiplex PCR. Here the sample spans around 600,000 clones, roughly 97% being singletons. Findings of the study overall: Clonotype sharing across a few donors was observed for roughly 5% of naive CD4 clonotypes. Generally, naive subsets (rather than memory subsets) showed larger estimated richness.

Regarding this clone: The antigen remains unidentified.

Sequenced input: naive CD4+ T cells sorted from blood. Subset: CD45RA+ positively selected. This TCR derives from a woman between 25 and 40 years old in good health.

For the CDR3, the DNA is TGTGCCAGCAGCCGCGTTGGGACAGGGGTTCGAACTAATGAAAAACTGTTTTTT. The encoded protein is CASSRVGTGVRTNEKLFF. The V call is TRBV7-2, the J call TRBJ1-4; 10 bases are shared with TRBD1. The CDR3 has 18 residues. Looked up from germline, CDR1 is SGHTA and CDR2 is FQGNSA. V trimming: 5 bases; J trimming: 1 base; junction bases outside the gene matches: 10. The full variable domain, its missing parts supplied by reference TRBV7-2 and TRBJ1-4, is GAGVSQSPSNKVTEKGKDVELRCDPISGHTALYWYRQSLGQGLEFLIYFQGNSAPDKSGLPSDRFSAERTGGSVSTLTIQRTQQEDSAVYLCASSRVGTGVRTNEKLFFGSGTQLSVL.